This T cell receptor beta chain was profiled in a study of T-cell reconstitution after alpha-beta-depleted transplantation in children. Germline V gives CDR1 SEHNR, CDR2 FQNEAQ (reference sequence). The trim removed 6 bases at V and 5 bases at J, leaving 5 bases unmatched. This CDR3 is 14 amino acids long. The sample holds a few counts of this clonotype. Researchers prepared the TCRbeta library using unique molecular identifiers, the study reports. TCRdb called the PCR reads again in MiXCR, with one record for every CDR3 protein. The table lists approximately 400,000 distinct CDR3 sequences, 11% of them singletons, with roughly 5.5% in the top ten.

Sample: PBMCs from the stem cell graft donor, taken from the stem cell graft. The chain carries TRBV7-9 and TRBJ2-2, with 8 bases matching TRBD1. The TCR sequence derives from a human donor who donated a stem cell graft to a child with acute myeloid leukemia. This CDR3 is CASRKTGGTGELFF. The CDR3 DNA reads TGTGCCAGCAGGAAAACAGGGGGAACCGGGGAGCTGTTTTTT.